This T cell receptor (delta chain) was captured in a study of human gamma delta and Vdelta1 T cells (dated by TCRdb to the late 2010s). Describing the broader study: Delta One T cells, Vd1+ gamma-delta T cells, were investigated in the study as cytotoxic effectors against acute myeloid leukemia.

As concerns this clone: No cognate antigen has been identified for it. The record has no base qualities; no much larger clone is one base away.

Receptor libraries were prepared by PCR. These reads were obtained on an Illumina MiSeq. TCRdb called clones afresh from the public reads with CATT; identical DNA rows were later merged. The sample records about 6,500 delta-chain clones, about 43% of which are singletons. The ten largest clonotypes hold over 5.5% of the sample. The CDR3 numbers 15 residues from cysteine through phenylalanine. The DNA shown is the 45-base CDR3, in frame from base 1. From the germline V gene, CDR1 is TSWWSYY and CDR2 is QGS. V loses 4 bases of germline sequence and J loses 7 bases, and the interval between the two ends is 19 bases. Points the paper makes about the study in general: According to the report, Delta One T cells were polyclonal and showed broad cytotoxic targeting of acute myeloid leukemia.

Material: Vdelta1 gamma-delta T cells from blood grown in culture (DOT cells). The sample's cell subset or site label is to be understood as: Delta One T cells, in vitro expanded/differentiated Vd1+ gamma-delta T cells. The rearrangement joined TRDV1 to TRDJ1, with TRDD2 as a weak D call on 5 bases. The source of this sequence is a human donor in good health. The CDR3 sequence is CALGVSLASPFKLIF. The base sequence is TGTGCTCTTGGGGTGTCCCTCGCTTCCCCCTTTAAACTCATCTTT.